This section outlines one T cell receptor (beta chain) sequence together with its context. The entry originates in a study of T cell changes during pregnancy in multiple sclerosis. V was cut by 0 bases and J by 6 bases, with 15 bases left in between. The CDR3 consists of 15 residues. CDR1 and CDR2 from the germline V gene are SSHAT and FNYEAQ (reference sequence). TCRdb's copy holds only in-frame clones and misses some; the assay was immunoSEQ multiplex PCR. Here the sample spans 65,000 to 85,000 clones, more than 80% being singletons. V gene TRBV7-7 combines with J gene TRBJ2-7; possibly TRBD1 for D (6 bases). Sequenced material: peripheral blood, taken in the first trimester of pregnancy. This TCR came from a female donor in good health, enrolled as a control in a pregnancy study. CDR3 coding DNA: TGTGCCAGCAGCTTAGCCCCTACAGGGATGGGCGAGCAGTACTTC. Translating it yields CASSLAPTGMGEQYF.